Below, 17 T cell receptor beta chains from the same sample are listed, as sequenced in a study of OX40 agonist ivuxolimab in advanced cancers. Produced via immunoSEQ multiplex PCR; TCRdb's table is partial and in-frame only. This sample has approximately 82,000 clones; about 91% occur once, and the top ten carry approximately 0.71%. The material was CD4+ or CD8+ T cells sorted from blood, obtained in a trial of the OX40 agonist ivuxolimab. These receptors came from an adult with an advanced solid tumor such as melanoma, head and neck, liver or kidney cancer.

The CDR3 protein is CASSVGGATYEQYF. CDR3 DNA: TGTGCCAGCAGCGTAGGTGGGGCCACCTACGAGCAGTACTTC. The chain links TRBV9 to TRBJ2-7; possible D gene TRBD1, 5 bases. CDR3 length: 14 residues. In germline, CDR1 is SGDLS, CDR2 YYNGEE. V lost 0 bases, J lost 2 bases, and 9 bases lay in between. The complete variable domain, with remaining parts taken from reference TRBV9 and TRBJ2-7, reads DSGVTQTPKHLITATGQRVTLRCSPRSGDLSVYWYQQSLDQGLQFLIQYYNGEERAKGNILERFSAQQFPDLHSELNLSSLELGDSALYFCASSVGGATYEQYFGPGTRLTVT.

The V gene is TRBV19, the J gene TRBJ2-7; tentatively, D is TRBD1 or TRBD2 (5 bases each). CDR1 is LNHDA, CDR2 SQIVND, per germline (reference sequence). Trimming left V 6 bases short and J 3 bases short, with 15 bases between. The CDR3 totals 14 residues. The CDR3 region has the DNA TGTGCCAGTAGCATAAGGGCAGGGAGCTACGAGCAGTACTTC. Translated: CASSIRAGSYEQYF.

The chain is built from TRBV19 and TRBJ1-1; D unclear. The CDR3 has 12 amino acids. Trimming pared 9 bases from V and 11 bases from J, leaving 19 bases between. Germline V gene sequence: CDR1 LNHDA, CDR2 SQIVND (reference sequence). The DNA for the CDR3 is TGTGCCAGCCTAGGTGTACCCCGGCGGGCTTTCTTT. The encoded protein is CASLGVPRRAFF.

The V and J genes are TRBV9 and TRBJ2-1, with D perhaps matching TRBD1 or TRBD2 (5 bases each). This CDR3 spans 18 amino acids. Looked up from germline, CDR1 is SGDLS and CDR2 is YYNGEE. Trimming stripped 0 bases from V and 6 bases from J, with 22 bases between. The chain's CDR3 is CASSVALAGTRPSNEQFF. DNA of the CDR3: TGTGCCAGCAGCGTAGCTTTGGCCGGGACCCGCCCTAGCAATGAGCAGTTCTTC.

The V gene is TRBV28, the J gene TRBJ1-3, with D uncertain. Germline V gene sequence: CDR1 MDHEN, CDR2 SYDVKM. V dropped 4 bases and J dropped 0 bases, with 10 bases sitting between them. The CDR3 covers 15 residues. CDR3 bases: TGTGCCAGCAGTTACCCCGCTTCCTCTGGAAACACCATATATTTT. This codes for CASSYPASSGNTIYF.

This chain uses TRBV28 with TRBJ2-7; D is uncertain. Trimming stripped 5 bases from V and 6 bases from J, with 17 bases between. From germline, CDR1 is MDHEN and CDR2 SYDVKM. The CDR3 contains 14 residues. CDR3 nucleotides: TGTGCCAGCAGTCCCCCTGGCATTGTGGGCGAGCAGTACTTC. Its protein is CASSPPGIVGEQYF.

This sequence joins TRBV6-5 and TRBJ2-2; D not resolved. The germline CDR1 and CDR2 sequences are MNHEY and SVGAGI. The CDR3 covers 15 residues. V dropped 4 bases and J dropped 2 bases, with 11 bases sitting between them. CDR3 DNA sequence: TGTGCCAGCAGTTCTCGTTCCCGTAACACCGGGGAGCTGTTTTTT. Its protein product is CASSSRSRNTGELFF.

CDR3 sequence: CASSVSLTTPNEKLFF. CDR3 sequence (DNA): TGTGCCAGCAGTGTTAGTCTGACTACACCCAATGAAAAACTGTTTTTT. V gene TRBV6-1 combines with J gene TRBJ1-4; D gene unclear. V lost 4 bases and J lost 5, with 17 bases in between. Per the germline V gene, CDR1 is MNHNS and CDR2 is SASEGT. The CDR3 is 16 amino acids.

The rearrangement links TRBV6-5 to TRBJ1-5; TRBD1 might be the D (6 bases). The V end was cut by 5 bases, the J end by 0 bases, with 11 bases between. Germline CDR1 MNHEY, CDR2 SVGAGI. CDR3 length: 15 residues. The CDR3 DNA is TGTGCCAGCAGTCGGACAGTAAATAGCAATCAGCCCCAGCATTTT. This encodes CASSRTVNSNQPQHF.

The V and J genes are TRBV28 and TRBJ2-2; D call uncertain. The CDR3 totals 13 residues. V dropped 6 bases and J dropped 6 bases, with 11 bases sitting between them. The germline CDR1 and CDR2 sequences are MDHEN and SYDVKM. The CDR3 protein is CASSRWSPGELFF. DNA for the CDR3: TGTGCCAGCAGCCGTTGGAGCCCCGGGGAGCTGTTTTTT.

This chain links TRBV28 with TRBJ1-4, with TRBD1 identical over 7 bases. Germline CDR1 MDHEN, CDR2 SYDVKM. V shed 6 bases, J shed 10 bases, and the junction held 17 bases outside the gene matches. The CDR3 loop spans 16 amino acids. As DNA, the CDR3 is TGTGCCAGCAGCCCAATTGGGGAAGACAGGGATCCAAAACTGTTTTTT. Its translation is CASSPIGEDRDPKLFF.

This clone was found a few times. The V call is TRBV9, the J call TRBJ2-7, with 8 bases identical to TRBD2. Germline V lookup: CDR1 SGDLS, CDR2 YYNGEE. V was clipped by 0 bases and J by 2 bases; unmatched bases: 7. This CDR3 contains 16 residues. CDR3 DNA: TGTGCCAGCAGCGTAGCAGCGGGAGTAGGCGCCTACGAGCAGTACTTC. The encoded protein is CASSVAAGVGAYEQYF.

The chain carries TRBV7-9 and TRBJ2-1, with D possibly matching TRBD1 (5 bases). Trimming took off 1 base at V and 11 bases at J, with 9 bases between the two ends. The germline V gene has CDR1 SEHNR and CDR2 FQNEAQ (reference sequence). The CDR3 length is 12 residues. CDR3 in DNA: TGTGCCAGCAGCTTAGGGGGCGAGAAGCAGTTCTTC. It yields the protein CASSLGGEKQFF.

This chain joins TRBV23-1 and TRBJ2-3; D remains ambiguous. TRBV23-1 belongs to the ORF category, with a function that is uncertain. V lost 3 bases and J lost 4, with 14 bases in between. The CDR3 contains 15 residues. The DNA for the CDR3 is TGCGCCAGCAGTCACCCCGAGGCATCCCCAGATACGCAGTATTTT. Amino acids: CASSHPEASPDTQYF.

The chain has TRBV13 and TRBJ2-1, with TRBD2 matching 11 bases. The CDR3 sequence is 15 residues long. CDR1 and CDR2 (germline): PRHDT, FYEKMQ (reference sequence). V lost 5 bases to trimming and J lost 6 bases; unmatched junction nucleotides: 6. The CDR3: CASSPGLAGSNEQFF. The CDR3, as DNA: TGTGCCAGCAGCCCCGGACTAGCGGGTAGCAATGAGCAGTTCTTC.

This rearrangement joins TRBV13 to TRBJ2-7; D gene uncertain. Per germline, CDR1 PRHDT and CDR2 FYEKMQ (reference sequence). Trimming took off 5 bases at V and 1 base at J, with 12 bases between the two ends. The CDR3 length is 14 residues. The CDR3 loop is CASSPEQFSYEQYF. The CDR3 DNA is TGTGCCAGCAGCCCCGAACAATTTTCCTACGAGCAGTACTTC.

V gene TRBV27 combines with J gene TRBJ2-5; no reliable D call. V lost 0 bases and J 2 bases, leaving 4 bases between the germline ends. This CDR3 spans 13 amino acids. CDR1 and CDR2 from the germline V gene are MNHEY and SMNVEV (reference sequence). In DNA form, the CDR3 reads TGTGCCAGCAGTTTATCAGTACAAGAGACCCAGTACTTC. The encoded protein is CASSLSVQETQYF.